One sample yielded the 14 T cell receptor beta chains listed below, sequenced in a study of T cells in women clearing cervical HPV infection. TCRdb keeps only in-frame clones here, not all; method: immunoSEQ multiplex PCR. The listing contains some 31,000 clones. The sequenced sample consisted of blood buffy coat. These TCRs come from a woman aged 18-69 years with a cervical HPV16 infection that either progressed to CIN3+ or cleared (not recorded which).

Of note for this clone: From the germline J gene comes the end of the CDR3, since the read stops 3 residues before it. The genes are TRBV6-2 or TRBV6-3 and TRBJ1-2, with a possible D match to TRBD1 (6 bases). CDR1 is MNHEY, CDR2 SVGEGT, per germline. The CDR3 consists of 11 residues. V was trimmed by 6 bases and J by 7 bases, leaving 9 bases between them. The CDR3 bases that were read are TGTGCCAGCAGGAGCAGGGGTGGC. This gives the protein CASRSRGG. The CDR3 in full is CASRSRGGYTF.

On this clone itself: The CDR3 end falls 3 residues outside the read, so it is completed with the germline J gene. The genes are TRBV7-9 and TRBJ2-1, with 14 bases matching TRBD2. This CDR3 has 14 residues. Trimming removed 11 bases from V and 9 bases from J; junction bases left unmatched: 9. Germline-derived CDR1 and CDR2 are SEHNR and FQNEAQ (reference sequence). The CDR3: CAGGTSGRILEQFF. Partial CDR3 DNA: TGTGCCGGTGGGACTAGCGGGAGAATTCTTGAG.

A word on this clone: The DNA ends 3 residues before the CDR3 does, and the rest of the CDR3 is filled in from the germline J gene. J is TRBJ2-2 and V is TRBV18; D ambiguous. In germline, CDR1 is KGHSH, CDR2 LQKENI. Trimming removed 3 bases at V and 1 base at J, with 12 bases between. The CDR3 has 16 residues. The CDR3 is CASSPLSSGNTGELFF. CDR3 bases read: TGTGCCAGCTCACCCCTGTCCTCGGGGAACACCGGGGAG.

Comments on this clone: The CDR3 end falls 3 residues outside the read, so it is completed with the germline J gene. The V gene is TRBV10-3, the J gene TRBJ2-3; 11 bases line up with TRBD2. The CDR3 has 14 amino acids. Germline values: CDR1 ENHRY, CDR2 SYGVKD. Losses at the gene ends were 5 bases for V and 8 bases for J; bases not matched to a gene: 6. Partial CDR3 DNA: TGTGCCATCAGTTTAGCGGGGGGGCATGGTACG. The encoded protein is CAISLAGGHGT. The entire CDR3 is CAISLAGGHGTQYF.

About this clone itself: Coverage ceases 3 residues before the CDR3 finishes, and the germline J gene fills in the end. This chain uses TRBV19 with TRBJ2-7, with 7 bases fitting TRBD2. CDR3 length: 15 amino acids. The V gene end was trimmed by 3 bases and the J gene end by 5 bases; junction bases not matched to a gene: 10. Germline CDR1 reads LNHDA; CDR2 reads SQIVND (reference sequence). The CDR3 sequence: CASSIPGGSGDEQYF. The covered CDR3 bases are TGTGCCAGTAGTATCCCCGGCGGGAGTGGCGACGAG.

Remarks on this clone: The CDR3 end is not reached by the read, which stops 3 residues before it; the germline J gene fills it in. V gene TRBV18 combines with J gene TRBJ2-2; 8 bases fit TRBD1. Trimming took 5 bases from V and 6 from J; bases not matched to a gene: 8. This CDR3 is 15 amino acids long. CDR1 is KGHSH, CDR2 LQKENI, per germline. The CDR3 here is CASSVGTGSAGELFF. CDR3 DNA, as far as it was read: TGTGCCAGCTCAGTCGGGACAGGATCAGCCGGGGAG. The full variable domain, rest sourced from reference TRBV18 and TRBJ2-2, is NAGVMQNPRHLVRRRGQEARLRCSPMKGHSHVYWYRQLPEEGLKFMVYLQKENIIDESGMPKERFSAEFPKEGPSILRIQQVVRGDSAAYFCASSVGTGSAGELFFGEGSRLTVL.

Turning to this clone: The read terminates 3 residues ahead of where the CDR3 ends, so the germline J gene completes it. The chain recombines TRBV6-2 or TRBV6-3 with TRBJ2-5, with 7 bases that match TRBD2. CDR1 is MNHEY, CDR2 SVGEGT, per germline. This CDR3 has 14 amino acids. The junction had 5 bases not matched to a gene; V was cut back by 2 bases and J by 5 bases. The CDR3 is CASSYGGGWETQYF. The sequenced CDR3 bases are TGTGCCAGCAGTTACGGCGGGGGTTGGGAGACC.

As for this clone: The DNA ends 3 residues before the CDR3 does, and the rest of the CDR3 is filled in from the germline J gene. The gene calls are TRBV18 and TRBJ2-3; perhaps TRBD2 as D (6 bases). This CDR3 contains 16 residues. The germline gives CDR1 KGHSH, CDR2 LQKENI. Between the trimmed V and J ends, which lost 4 bases and 2 bases, there was a span of 16 bases. The CDR3 loop is CASSRGTGVNTDTQYF. CDR3 bases read: TGTGCCAGCTCACGGGGGACGGGGGTCAACACAGATACG.

As for this clone: The CDR3 end lies 3 residues beyond the end of the read and is filled in from the germline J gene. The chain is built from TRBV5-1 and TRBJ2-7; perhaps TRBD2 as D (6 bases). The CDR3 spans 16 residues. Looked up from germline, CDR1 is SGHRS and CDR2 is YFSETQ. V shed 6 bases and J shed 0 bases, with 19 bases lying between them. The chain's CDR3 is CASIESPGRSSYEQYF. The DNA read from the CDR3 is TGCGCCAGCATCGAGAGTCCGGGGAGGAGCTCCTACGAG.

On this clone: From the germline J gene comes the end of the CDR3, since the read stops 3 residues before it. This rearrangement joins TRBV18 to TRBJ1-2, with D unclear. This CDR3 contains 16 residues. Germline CDR1 is KGHSH and CDR2 is LQKENI. CDR3 bases read: TGTGCCAGCTCACCATTAGCGGGAGGCGTCTGGGATGAC. Translated, it gives CASSPLAGGVWDD. The CDR3 reads in full as CASSPLAGGVWDDYTF.

On this clone: The read gets to within 3 residues of the CDR3 end, and the germline J gene fills in the rest. The chain has TRBV20-1 and TRBJ2-7; D unresolved. The V gene's germline CDR1 is DFQATT and CDR2 SNEGSKA (reference sequence). Trimming removed 4 bases at V and 2 bases at J, with 6 bases between. CDR3 length: 11 residues. The CDR3 sequence: CSAKHPYEQYF. CDR3 DNA (partial): TGCAGTGCTAAACACCCCTACGAG.

Turning to this clone: The read ends 3 residues early relative to the CDR3; the germline J gene fills the gap. The V gene is TRBV30, the J gene TRBJ1-5; D remains unclear. Germline-derived CDR1 and CDR2 are GTSNPN and SVGIG (reference sequence). The V end lost 2 bases, the J end lost 1 base, and 15 bases lay between the germline ends. This CDR3 contains 16 residues. The DNA read from the CDR3 is TGTGCCTGGAGTCTAGCTGAGCGGGGAAGCAATCAGCCC. The encoded protein is CAWSLAERGSNQP. Given in full, the CDR3 is CAWSLAERGSNQPQHF.

As concerns this clone: The read finishes 3 residues shy of the CDR3 end, and the germline J gene is used to complete it. The V and J genes are TRBV20-1 and TRBJ2-3; no definite D call. The germline gives CDR1 DFQATT, CDR2 SNEGSKA (reference sequence). The CDR3 is made up of 13 amino acids. The V end lost 2 bases, the J end lost 4 bases, and 10 bases lay between the germline ends. CDR3 DNA (partial): TGCAGTGCTAGACTAGGTGGTTCAGATACG. Translation gives CSARLGGSDT. The whole CDR3 reads CSARLGGSDTQYF.

About this clone: Read coverage stops 3 residues before the CDR3 terminus; the germline J gene supplies the remainder. The genes are TRBV30 and TRBJ2-5, with 10 bases matching TRBD1. V gave up 1 base and J gave up 4 bases; unmatched junction bases: 0. CDR1 and CDR2 (germline): GTSNPN, SVGIG (reference sequence). The CDR3 loop spans 13 amino acids. CDR3 loop: CAWSGDRGETQYF. The CDR3 bases that were read are TGTGCCTGGAGTGGGGACAGGGGAGAGACC.